Listed below are T cell receptor beta chains from one sample, sequenced in a study of neurological immune-mediated disorders. TCRdb re-derived calls from the 5' RACE reads in MiXCR, one entry per CDR3 protein. The sample has roughly 50,000 distinct CDR3 sequences, 4% to 5.5% seen once; the top ten hold 5.7%. Sequenced material: PBMCs. These receptors originate from a woman in her sixties with multiple sclerosis. The CDR3 runs from the conserved cysteine through the conserved F or W. A D gene is named only where the DNA matches it firmly. Only some rows state a clone size, as once, few, many or a class for expanded clones.

d_gene: TRBD2
v_gene: TRBV19
j_gene: TRBJ2-6
abundance: -
CDR3nt: TGTGCCAGTAGTACGGGACTATCCGGGGCCAACGTCCTGACTTTC
CDR3aa: CASSTGLSGANVLTF

d_gene: -
v_gene: TRBV20-1
j_gene: TRBJ2-5
abundance: many
CDR3nt: TGCAGTGCTAGAGGAGGGTTCGAGACCCAGTACTTC
CDR3aa: CSARGGFETQYF

d_gene: TRBD2
v_gene: TRBV19
j_gene: TRBJ2-3
abundance: many
CDR3nt: TGTGCCAGTAGTCGGACTAGCGAGAGCACAGATACGCAGTATTTT
CDR3aa: CASSRTSESTDTQYF

d_gene: -
v_gene: TRBV5-1
j_gene: TRBJ1-4
abundance: many
CDR3nt: TGCGCCAGCAGCAACTCCGGGACACCAGAAAAACTGTTTTTT
CDR3aa: CASSNSGTPEKLFF

d_gene: TRBD2
v_gene: TRBV10-2
j_gene: TRBJ2-3
abundance: -
CDR3nt: TGCGCCAGCAGTGAGACTAGCGGGGACCCAGATACGCAGTATTTT
CDR3aa: CASSETSGDPDTQYF

d_gene: -
v_gene: TRBV20-1
j_gene: TRBJ2-3
abundance: many
CDR3nt: TGCAGTGCCACAACCACAGGATCCAGGGATACGCAGTATTTT
CDR3aa: CSATTTGSRDTQYF

d_gene: -
v_gene: TRBV6-5
j_gene: TRBJ2-1
abundance: few
CDR3nt: TGTGCCAGCAGAACCCCGAAGAATGAGCAGTTCTTC
CDR3aa: CASRTPKNEQFF

d_gene: TRBD1
v_gene: TRBV5-4
j_gene: TRBJ1-2
abundance: -
CDR3nt: TGTGCCAGCAGCTTGGCAGGGGGCGCGTCGGGCTACACCTTC
CDR3aa: CASSLAGGASGYTF

d_gene: TRBD1
v_gene: TRBV3-1
j_gene: TRBJ2-1
abundance: many
CDR3nt: TGTGCCAGCAGCCTGGGACAGGGGGGCTACAATGAGCAGTTCTTC
CDR3aa: CASSLGQGGYNEQFF

d_gene: -
v_gene: TRBV6-5
j_gene: TRBJ1-4
abundance: many
CDR3nt: TGTGCCAGCAGAACAGGCTCAACTAATGAAAAACTGTTTTTT
CDR3aa: CASRTGSTNEKLFF

d_gene: -
v_gene: TRBV4-1
j_gene: TRBJ2-5
abundance: few
CDR3nt: TGCGCCAGCAGCCAAGACCACCAAGAGACCCAGTACTTC
CDR3aa: CASSQDHQETQYF

d_gene: -
v_gene: TRBV3-1
j_gene: TRBJ1-5
abundance: many
CDR3nt: TGTGCCAGCAGCCAAGATCTGAATCAGCCCCAGCATTTT
CDR3aa: CASSQDLNQPQHF

d_gene: TRBD2
v_gene: TRBV20-1
j_gene: TRBJ2-1
abundance: many
CDR3nt: TGCAGTGCTAGACTAGCGGTGGACAATGAGCAGTTCTTC
CDR3aa: CSARLAVDNEQFF

d_gene: TRBD2
v_gene: TRBV7-2
j_gene: TRBJ2-2
abundance: -
CDR3nt: TGTGCCAGCAGCTTAGCCCCAATACTAGCGGGGTCCGGGGAGCTGTTTTTT
CDR3aa: CASSLAPILAGSGELFF

d_gene: TRBD1
v_gene: TRBV7-9
j_gene: TRBJ1-1
abundance: many
CDR3nt: TGTGCCAGCAGCTTAACAGGGGAGGATACTGAAGCTTTCTTT
CDR3aa: CASSLTGEDTEAFF

d_gene: TRBD1
v_gene: TRBV2
j_gene: TRBJ1-1
abundance: few
CDR3nt: TGTGCCAGCAAGCTACAGGGGGGGGTCACTGAAGCTTTCTTT
CDR3aa: CASKLQGGVTEAFF

d_gene: -
v_gene: TRBV7-9
j_gene: TRBJ1-2
abundance: many
CDR3nt: TGTGCCAGCAGCTTCGGGGACAAGGCTGATGGCTACACCTTC
CDR3aa: CASSFGDKADGYTF

d_gene: TRBD1
v_gene: TRBV28
j_gene: TRBJ2-7
abundance: many
CDR3nt: TGTGCCAGCAGGGGACAGGGCACCCTCTACGAGCAGTACTTC
CDR3aa: CASRGQGTLYEQYF

d_gene: TRBD2
v_gene: TRBV29-1
j_gene: TRBJ2-1
abundance: many
CDR3nt: TGCAGCGTTGAAGGGCGGGAGGGACTCTATGAGCAGTTCTTC
CDR3aa: CSVEGREGLYEQFF

d_gene: TRBD1
v_gene: TRBV20-1
j_gene: TRBJ1-5
abundance: many
CDR3nt: TGCAGTGCCCAGGGGGGCAGTCCTTCTTTTCAGCCCCAGCATTTT
CDR3aa: CSAQGGSPSFQPQHF

d_gene: -
v_gene: TRBV29-1
j_gene: TRBJ2-1
abundance: many
CDR3nt: TGCAGCGTTGCGGAGGGGAACTTCTACAATGAGCAGTTCTTC
CDR3aa: CSVAEGNFYNEQFF

d_gene: -
v_gene: TRBV15
j_gene: TRBJ2-3
abundance: many
CDR3nt: TGTGCCACTGGGCTGGGGGCGATCACAGATACGCAGTATTTT
CDR3aa: CATGLGAITDTQYF

d_gene: -
v_gene: TRBV4-1
j_gene: TRBJ1-5
abundance: many
CDR3nt: TGCGCCAGCAGCCAAGTAGGTGGGGCCAGTCAGCCCCAGCATTTT
CDR3aa: CASSQVGGASQPQHF

d_gene: -
v_gene: TRBV10-3
j_gene: TRBJ2-7
abundance: -
CDR3nt: TGTGCCATCAGTGAATGGGACAATGTAGAGCAGTACTTC
CDR3aa: CAISEWDNVEQYF

d_gene: -
v_gene: TRBV10-1
j_gene: TRBJ2-2
abundance: many
CDR3nt: TGCGCCAGCAGTCCACAGAACACCGGGGAGCTGTTTTTT
CDR3aa: CASSPQNTGELFF

d_gene: -
v_gene: TRBV5-1
j_gene: TRBJ2-3
abundance: many
CDR3nt: TGCGCCAGCAGCTTTGAAGGGCTTGAGTCCGATACGCAGTATTTT
CDR3aa: CASSFEGLESDTQYF

d_gene: -
v_gene: TRBV20-1
j_gene: TRBJ2-3
abundance: -
CDR3nt: TGCAGTGCGTTAGGGGCGAGCACAGATACGCAGTATTTT
CDR3aa: CSALGASTDTQYF

d_gene: -
v_gene: TRBV7-2
j_gene: TRBJ2-1
abundance: many
CDR3nt: TGTGCCAGCAGCTTACCGGACAAAAATGAGCAGTTCTTC
CDR3aa: CASSLPDKNEQFF

d_gene: -
v_gene: TRBV5-1
j_gene: TRBJ2-7
abundance: -
CDR3nt: TGCGCCAGCAGCTTGGGAGGTAGAAACTACGAGCAGTACTTC
CDR3aa: CASSLGGRNYEQYF

d_gene: -
v_gene: TRBV20-1
j_gene: TRBJ2-1
abundance: many
CDR3nt: TGCAGTGCTAGTAGCCGGGGTTCCTCCTACAATGAGCAGTTCTTC
CDR3aa: CSASSRGSSYNEQFF

d_gene: -
v_gene: TRBV20-1
j_gene: TRBJ1-3
abundance: many
CDR3nt: TGCAGTGCTAGACGACTGATCTCTGGAAACACCATATATTTT
CDR3aa: CSARRLISGNTIYF

d_gene: -
v_gene: TRBV3-1
j_gene: TRBJ2-5
abundance: many
CDR3nt: TGTGCCAGCAGCCAAGAGGTAGCAAAGCAAGAGACCCAGTACTTC
CDR3aa: CASSQEVAKQETQYF

d_gene: TRBD2
v_gene: TRBV5-4
j_gene: TRBJ2-7
abundance: many
CDR3nt: TGTGCCAGCAGCTTAAGCGGGGGCTACTCCTACGAGCAGTACTTC
CDR3aa: CASSLSGGYSYEQYF

d_gene: -
v_gene: TRBV9
j_gene: TRBJ1-1
abundance: many
CDR3nt: TGTGCCAGCAGCGCCCCGAACACTGAAGCTTTCTTT
CDR3aa: CASSAPNTEAFF

d_gene: -
v_gene: TRBV10-3
j_gene: TRBJ2-1
abundance: many
CDR3nt: TGTGCCATCAAATGGGCCATGGAGAATAATGAGCAGTTCTTC
CDR3aa: CAIKWAMENNEQFF

d_gene: -
v_gene: TRBV10-3
j_gene: TRBJ2-7
abundance: many
CDR3nt: TGTGCCATCAGGGACGCGCGAAGCTCCTACGAGCAGTACTTC
CDR3aa: CAIRDARSSYEQYF